A single sample is the source of the 23 T cell receptor beta chains below, sequenced in a study of patients and donors after allogeneic stem cell transplantation. TCRdb fed the RT-PCR reads into MiXCR, producing one record per CDR3 protein. The table shows about 960,000 distinct CDR3 sequences, with approximately 18% occurring only once. Sequencing was performed on blood, either unsorted or a sorted T cell fraction (not recorded which). Source of these receptors: a human donor who was either an allogeneic HSCT recipient or a stem cell or donor lymphocyte infusion donor (not recorded which). It is not recorded whose cells these are; they may come from a transplant donor.

This chain joins TRBV10-3 and TRBJ1-4; unclear D gene. The V end lost 6 bases, the J end lost 7 bases, and 9 bases lay between the germline ends. The CDR3 consists of 12 residues. CDR1 is ENHRY and CDR2 is SYGVKD in the germline V gene. The DNA of the CDR3 is TGTGCCATCAGACAAGACGGTGAAAAACTGTTTTTT. This codes for CAIRQDGEKLFF.

This clonotype was observed a handful of times. The rearrangement joins TRBV21-1 to TRBJ1-2. TRBV21-1 has pseudogene status. CDR3 length: 18 residues. CDR3 sequence reads: CASSKVVAGRGNNYGYTF. CDR3 bases: TGTGCCAGCAGCAAAGTAGTGGCAGGGAGGGGGAATAACTATGGCTACACCTTC.

This clonotype was counted a few times. J is TRBJ2-5 and V is TRBV20-1; D ambiguous. Germline assignment: CDR1 DFQATT and CDR2 SNEGSKA (reference sequence). The CDR3 consists of 12 residues. The CDR3 reads CCPTPEQETQYF. The CDR3 nucleotides are TGCTGCCCAACCCCAGAACAAGAGACCCAGTACTTC.

CDR3 nucleotides: TGTGCCAGCAGTGAAGTAGGCGGGAACACCGGGGAGCTGTTTTTT. It yields the protein CASSEVGGNTGELFF. V is TRBV2 and J is TRBJ2-2, with no clear D. Germline CDR1 reads SNHLY; CDR2 reads FYNNEI. V was cut by 1 base and J by 1 base, with 7 bases left in between. CDR3 size: 15 residues. The whole variable domain, remainder taken from reference TRBV2 and TRBJ2-2, is EPEVTQTPSHQVTQMGQEVILRCVPISNHLYFYWYRQILGQKVEFLVSFYNNEISEKSEIFDDQFSVERPDGSNFTLKIRSTKLEDSAMYFCASSEVGGNTGELFFGEGSRLTVL.

This sequence joins TRBV6-5 and TRBJ2-1; perhaps TRBD2 as D (6 bases). The CDR3 covers 16 residues. Germline CDR1 MNHEY, CDR2 SVGAGI. V shed 2 bases and J shed 7 bases, with 18 bases lying between them. This CDR3 is CASSYNRGTGANEQFF. CDR3 in DNA: TGTGCCAGCAGTTACAATCGCGGGACTGGGGCAAATGAGCAGTTCTTC.

The V call is TRBV7-3, the J call TRBJ2-1, with 10 bases identical to TRBD2. Germline trimming cut 7 bases from V and 0 bases from J; bases unmatched to any gene: 3. The germline V gene encodes CDR1 SGHTA and CDR2 FQGTGA. This CDR3 is built from 15 residues. CDR3 in amino acids: CASTIAGGSYNEQFF. The CDR3 DNA sequence: TGTGCCAGCACCATAGCGGGAGGCTCCTACAATGAGCAGTTCTTC.

The chain has TRBV7-2 and TRBJ1-5; 8 bases agree with TRBD1. Germline trimming cut 5 bases from V and 7 bases from J; bases unmatched to any gene: 7. The CDR3 has 14 amino acids. The germline gives CDR1 SGHTA, CDR2 FQGNSA. The CDR3 spells CASSTRQGWQPQHF. The CDR3 region has the DNA TGTGCCAGCAGCACCCGACAGGGGTGGCAGCCCCAGCATTTT. Supplemented by reference TRBV7-2 and TRBJ1-5, the full variable domain reads GAGVSQSPSNKVTEKGKDVELRCDPISGHTALYWYRQSLGQGLEFLIYFQGNSAPDKSGLPSDRFSAERTGGSVSTLTIQRTQQEDSAVYLCASSTRQGWQPQHFGDGTRLSIL.

This clonotype was detected a few times. J is TRBJ1-1 and V is TRBV5-1; weak D call: TRBD1 (5 bases). The ends were cut back, 4 bases at V and 11 bases at J, with 21 bases in the middle. CDR3 length: 14 residues. Germline V CDR1 and CDR2: SGHRS, YFSETQ. CDR3 in amino acids: CASSRDVAQRWAFF. The DNA for the CDR3 is TGCGCCAGCAGCAGGGACGTCGCACAGCGTTGGGCTTTCTTT.

This clonotype was seen more than once but under ten times. The chain recombines TRBV7-7 with TRBJ2-6; D is ambiguous. From germline, CDR1 is SSHAT and CDR2 FNYEAQ (reference sequence). The CDR3 spans 16 residues. Trimming removed 5 bases from V and 0 bases from J, with 11 bases in between. Written as DNA, the CDR3 is TGTGCCAGCAGCGACCCACTCGTCTCTGGGGCCAACGTCCTGACTTTC. Translation: CASSDPLVSGANVLTF.

This clonotype has more than one count but fewer than ten. Given a much more abundant clone one base away, this may be a read error. The V call is TRBV11-3, the J call TRBJ1-2; D not resolved. Between the trimmed V and J ends, which lost 3 bases and 7 bases, there was a span of 6 bases. Germline V gene sequence: CDR1 SGHNT, CDR2 YENEEA. The CDR3 runs 11 residues. The CDR3 nucleotides are TGTGCCAGCAGCTTGAAGGGTGGCTACACCTTC. Its translation: CASSLKGGYTF.

The chain has TRBV5-1 and TRBJ1-2; TRBD1 aligns across 9 bases. This CDR3 has 16 residues. Germline V lookup: CDR1 SGHRS, CDR2 YFSETQ. After removal of 3 bases from V and 4 bases from J, the junction contained 10 bases not matched to a gene. DNA for the CDR3: TGCGCCAGCAGCTCTGGACGGGACAGGGTCCCCTATGGCTACACCTTC. Translated, it gives CASSSGRDRVPYGYTF.

The genes are TRBV29-1 and TRBJ2-3, with D unresolved. Germline CDR1 SQVTM, CDR2 ANQGSEA. The CDR3 has 14 residues. The V end lost 4 bases, the J end lost 4 bases, and 15 bases lay between the germline ends. DNA for the CDR3: TGCAGCGTTGGGCCAGCATCGGTGGCAGATACGCAGTATTTT. Encoded protein: CSVGPASVADTQYF.

This clonotype was seen a single time. This clone may be a read error of a much larger clone one base away. The chain links TRBV12-3 or TRBV12-4 to TRBJ2-7; 10 nucleotides agree with TRBD2. CDR3 length equals 17 residues. V shed 0 bases, J shed 4 bases, and the junction held 9 bases outside the gene matches. This chain's CDR3 is CASSLAGPAGGTYEQYF. For the CDR3, the DNA is TGTGCCAGCAGTTTAGCGGGACCAGCGGGAGGGACGTACGAGCAGTACTTC.

This clonotype came up a few times. The chain employs TRBV6-1 and TRBJ2-3, with D perhaps TRBD1 (5 bases). This CDR3 contains 15 residues. Germline CDR1 and CDR2: MNHNS and SASEGT. V lost 6 bases, J lost 4 bases, and 17 bases lay in between. The CDR3 region has the DNA TGTGCCAGCAGATTGACAGCGTTCGGGTCAGATACGCAGTATTTT. It is translated as CASRLTAFGSDTQYF.

The chain links TRBV12-5 to TRBJ1-2; TRBD1 agrees at 7 bases. The CDR3 runs to 13 residues. Germline V lookup: CDR1 LGHNT, CDR2 FRNRAP. Unmatched junction bases numbered 4, after V lost 6 bases and J lost 3 bases. The DNA for the CDR3 is TGTGCTAGTGGGCCCACAGGGGACTATGGCTACACCTTC. Its protein product is CASGPTGDYGYTF.

The table lists this clonotype with a few counts. The chain has TRBV12-3 or TRBV12-4 and TRBJ2-2, with TRBD2 as a possible D gene (6 bases). V lost 7 bases and J lost 5, with 14 bases in between. The CDR3 runs 14 residues. The CDR3, as DNA: TGTGCCAGCACCGCGAAGGGGAGGACCGGGGAGCTGTTTTTT. It yields the protein CASTAKGRTGELFF.

This clonotype was counted a few times. This sequence joins TRBV9 and TRBJ2-7; 8 nucleotides match TRBD1. The V and J ends lost 4 bases and 6 bases, in that order; junction bases with no gene match: 12. The CDR3 extends over 15 amino acids. Germline CDR1 and CDR2: SGDLS and YYNGEE. The CDR3 coding sequence is TGTGCCAGCAGCAACTTTTTGGACAGGGCAGCCGAGCAGTACTTC. Translating gives CASSNFLDRAAEQYF.

The CDR3 loop is CASSPSAGLTGELFF. The CDR3 region has the DNA TGTGCCAGCAGCCCCAGCGCAGGGCTCACCGGGGAGCTGTTTTTT. The genes are TRBV27 and TRBJ2-2; D is possibly TRBD1 (5 bases). CDR3 size: 15 residues. Germline-derived CDR1 and CDR2 are MNHEY and SMNVEV (reference sequence). Trimming left V 6 bases short and J 4 bases short, with 15 bases between.

This clonotype has more than one count but fewer than ten. The chain couples TRBV4-3 to TRBJ1-1; 7 positions agree with TRBD1. CDR1 and CDR2 from the germline V gene are LGHNA and YSLEER. This CDR3 spans 15 amino acids. Trimming cost V 6 bases and J 0 bases; bases outside gene matches: 7. CDR3 DNA: TGCGCCAGCAGTCAGGGGGAGGGGTTGAACACTGAAGCTTTCTTT. It encodes CASSQGEGLNTEAFF.

The J gene is TRBJ2-1, the V gene TRBV14; 7 bases map to TRBD2. J lost 7 bases, V lost 2 bases, and 8 bases had no gene match. The CDR3 totals 15 residues. Germline V gives CDR1 SGHDN, CDR2 FVKESK. The CDR3 spells CASSQWSAGVNEQFF. The CDR3 DNA is TGTGCCAGCAGCCAATGGTCCGCGGGAGTGAATGAGCAGTTCTTC.

The V and J genes are TRBV7-9 and TRBJ2-1; 8 bases line up with TRBD2. After removal of 5 bases from V and 8 bases from J, the junction contained 17 bases not matched to a gene. This CDR3 contains 17 residues. Germline loops: CDR1 SEHNR, CDR2 FQNEAQ (reference sequence). CDR3 amino acids: CASSKTPRSGGMDEQFF. The DNA of the CDR3 is TGTGCCAGCAGCAAGACCCCAAGGAGCGGGGGTATGGATGAGCAGTTCTTC.

This chain connects TRBV7-9 to TRBJ2-4; D perhaps matches TRBD1 (6 bases). V was trimmed by 1 base and J by 13 bases, leaving 23 bases between them. Germline V gene data show CDR1 as SEHNR and CDR2 as FQNEAQ (reference sequence). CDR3 size: 16 residues. The CDR3 spells CASSLGHRTDDTIQYF. The CDR3 nucleotides read TGTGCCAGCAGCTTAGGTCACCGGACAGATGATACTATCCAGTACTTC. Together with reference TRBV7-9 and TRBJ2-4, the CDR3 gives the full variable domain: DTGVSQNPRHKITKRGQNVTFRCDPISEHNRLYWYRQTLGQGPEFLTYFQNEAQLEKSRLLSDRFSAERPKGSFSTLEIQRTEQGDSAMYLCASSLGHRTDDTIQYFGAGTRLSVL.

V gene TRBV18 combines with J gene TRBJ1-2; 7 nucleotides line up with TRBD1. The V gene's germline CDR1 is KGHSH and CDR2 LQKENI. With 3 bases clipped from V and 5 bases from J, the junction kept 6 bases outside the gene matches. CDR3 size: 14 residues. CDR3 nucleotides: TGTGCCAGCTCACCCCCCACAGGGGTTTATGGCTACACCTTC. Protein: CASSPPTGVYGYTF.